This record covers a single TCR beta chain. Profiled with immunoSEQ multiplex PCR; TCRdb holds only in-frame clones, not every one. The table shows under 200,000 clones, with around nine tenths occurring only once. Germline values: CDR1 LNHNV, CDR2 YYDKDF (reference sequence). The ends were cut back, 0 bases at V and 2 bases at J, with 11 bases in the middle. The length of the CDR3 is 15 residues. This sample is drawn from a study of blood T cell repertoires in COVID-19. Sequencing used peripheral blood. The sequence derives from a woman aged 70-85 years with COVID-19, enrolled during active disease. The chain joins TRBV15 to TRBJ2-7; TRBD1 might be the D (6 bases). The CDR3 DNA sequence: TGTGCCACCAGCAGAGACCCAGGGGATGCCTACGAGCAGTACTTC. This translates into CATSRDPGDAYEQYF.